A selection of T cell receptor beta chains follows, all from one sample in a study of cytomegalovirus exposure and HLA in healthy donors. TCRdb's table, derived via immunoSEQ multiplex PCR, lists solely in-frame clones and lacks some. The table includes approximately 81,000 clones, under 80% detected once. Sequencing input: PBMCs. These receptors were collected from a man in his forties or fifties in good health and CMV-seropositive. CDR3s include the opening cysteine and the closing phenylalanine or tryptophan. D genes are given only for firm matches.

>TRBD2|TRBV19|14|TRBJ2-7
CASSIVLGEGEQYF
TGTGCCAGTAGTATTGTGTTGGGGGAGGGCGAGCAGTACTTC
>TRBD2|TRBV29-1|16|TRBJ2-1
CSVAGTSGRNDNEQFF
TGCAGCGTGGCCGGGACTAGCGGGAGAAATGACAATGAGCAGTTCTTC
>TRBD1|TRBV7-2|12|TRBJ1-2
CASSRDSGNRDF
TGTGCCAGCAGCCGGGACAGTGGAAACCGGGACTTC
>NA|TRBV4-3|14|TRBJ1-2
CASSPRELNYGYTF
TGCGCCAGCAGCCCGAGGGAGCTAAACTATGGCTACACCTTC
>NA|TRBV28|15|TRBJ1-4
CASSPSGGRNEKLFF
TGTGCCAGCAGTCCTTCAGGAGGGCGGAATGAAAAACTGTTTTTT
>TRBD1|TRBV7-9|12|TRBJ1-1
CSSSRQGTEAFF
TGTTCCAGCAGCCGACAGGGCACTGAAGCTTTCTTT
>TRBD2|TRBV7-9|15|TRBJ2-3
CSSSWTSSYTDTQYF
TGTTCCAGCAGCTGGACTAGCAGTTACACAGATACGCAGTATTTT
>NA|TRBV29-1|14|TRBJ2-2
CSVEGPEGTGELFF
TGCAGCGTTGAGGGCCCTGAGGGCACCGGGGAGCTGTTTTTT
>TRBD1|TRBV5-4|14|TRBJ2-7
CASSLGTGMDEQYF
TGTGCCAGCAGCTTGGGGACAGGGATGGACGAGCAGTACTTC
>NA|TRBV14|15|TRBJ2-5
CASTKNRGAMETQYF
TGTGCCAGCACCAAGAATCGGGGGGCCATGGAGACCCAGTACTTC
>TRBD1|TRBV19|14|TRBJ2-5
CASSTTGGQETQYF
TGTGCCAGTAGCACCACAGGGGGCCAAGAGACCCAGTACTTC
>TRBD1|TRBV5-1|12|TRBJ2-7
CASGYDRGEQYF
TGCGCCAGCGGATATGACAGGGGTGAGCAGTACTTC
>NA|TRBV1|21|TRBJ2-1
CTSSQVSGAPGGIKSYNEQFF
TGCACCAGCAGCCAAGTGTCCGGGGCCCCGGGAGGTATTAAATCCTACAATGAGCAGTTCTTC
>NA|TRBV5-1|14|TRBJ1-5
CASSLDSSNQPQHF
TGCGCCAGCAGCCTAGACAGTAGCAATCAGCCCCAGCATTTT
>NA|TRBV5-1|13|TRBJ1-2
CASSLGDLALGTF
TGCGCCAGCAGCTTGGGGGACTTGGCCCTAGGGACCTTC
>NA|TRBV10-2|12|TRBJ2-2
CASSFPGGELFF
TGCGCCAGCAGTTTTCCAGGAGGGGAGCTGTTTTTT